The rows below give T cell receptor beta chains drawn from one sample of a study of blood T cell repertoires in COVID-19. Data came from immunoSEQ multiplex PCR; TCRdb stores just in-frame clones and leaves some out. The sample consists of hundreds of thousands of clones, 80% to 90% of them appearing once. Sequenced material: peripheral blood. The receptors here all came from a young woman with active or convalescent COVID-19. CDR3s include the opening cysteine and the closing phenylalanine or tryptophan.

13	TRBV6-4	TRBJ1-1	CASSAGGNTEAFF
13	TRBV27	TRBJ2-1	CASSLSVINEQFF
13	TRBV12-3/TRBV12-4	TRBJ2-7	CASSLSGSYEQYF
17	TRBV4-1	TRBJ2-1	CASSQDVGRESGNEQFF
13	TRBV3-1/TRBV3-2	TRBJ2-5	CASSLIRGETQYF
16	TRBV25-1	TRBJ2-3	CASSEKQREGPDTQYF
13	TRBV5-8	TRBJ1-1	CASSLKGLSEAFF
14	TRBV18	TRBJ1-1	CASSPIPGPTEAFF
15	TRBV4-1	TRBJ2-3	CASSQGGTGHDTQYF
13	TRBV6-5	TRBJ2-1	CGFITGGSNEQFF
16	TRBV3-1/TRBV3-2	TRBJ1-2	CASSQEWRQGNYGYTF
15	TRBV5-8	TRBJ2-3	CASSSTGGLGDTQYF
12	TRBV25-1	TRBJ2-2	CASRSNTGELFF
12	TRBV27	TRBJ2-6	CVSSSGANVLTF
13	TRBV6-5	TRBJ2-7	CASTPERAGEQYF
15	TRBV4-1	TRBJ1-2	CASSLNLGGNYGYTF
17	TRBV25-1	TRBJ2-7	CASSGRTFGAIGNEQYF
13	TRBV12-3/TRBV12-4	TRBJ1-1	CASSWAPNTEAFF
13	TRBV6-1	TRBJ1-2	CASSEGHIYGYTF
18	TRBV4-1	TRBJ2-6	CASSQPGTGPSGANVLTF
14	TRBV5-1	TRBJ2-7	CASSTGQVNYEQYF
15	TRBV7-9	TRBJ2-7	CASSLYLTGSYEQYF
15	TRBV18	TRBJ2-5	CASSPPDRQGETQYF
17	TRBV18	TRBJ1-4	CASSPKIGTVLNEKLFF
17	TRBV11-2	TRBJ2-1	CASSSRPLAGIGNEQFF
16	TRBV3-1/TRBV3-2	TRBJ1-5	CASSRPGQGDNQPQHF
13	TRBV10-3	TRBJ1-2	CAISEQSRGGYTF
17	TRBV7-9	TRBJ2-3	CASSLGLEGRCTDTQYF
12	TRBV6-1	TRBJ1-2	CASSEGPVGYTF
16	TRBV18	TRBJ1-6	CASSPMGQRYNSPLHF
20	TRBV24-1	TRBJ2-1	CATSDREKGTSGKKNNEQFF
13	TRBV5-4	TRBJ2-7	CASSRDYAYEQYF
14	TRBV29-1	TRBJ1-1	CSAARGTGNTEAFF